This TCR beta chain was recorded in a study of blood T cell dynamics during melanoma immunotherapy. CDR3 length: 14 amino acids. Germline values: CDR1 SGHDN, CDR2 FVKESK. Trimming took off 4 bases at V and 6 bases at J, with 12 bases between the two ends. This clone is a singleton in its sample. Clones were read by immunoSEQ multiplex PCR, and TCRdb kept only the in-frame ones, dropping some. The data contain around 8,100 clones, 70% to 85% of them singletons. Time point denoted: pre-treatment baseline. The TCR originated in a human donor with melanoma. The chain joins TRBV14 to TRBJ2-2, with a weak D call TRBD2 (5 bases). The sample was blood, taken from a patient treated with checkpoint blockade. As DNA, the CDR3 is TGTGCCAGCAGCCGGAGAGGGAGTTCCGGGGAGCTGTTTTTT. Encoded protein: CASSRRGSSGELFF.